This TCR beta chain was recovered during a study of blood T cells in healthy people across ages (dated by TCRdb to between 2014 and 2016). Regarding the research as a whole: In model experiments, template switching captured roughly one uniquely barcoded TCR beta cDNA molecule for every two T cells. To avoid experimental bias, donors of different ages were spread randomly across the sequencing lanes. Using deep sequencing normalized with unique cDNA molecular identifiers, the study measured how TCR beta repertoire diversity changes with age. The study analyzed two additional independent replicas of 1 million unique cDNA reads from the same blood draw for two donors, one aged 18 to 30 and one aged 80 or older. Donors were grouped into four age groups: young (average roughly 15 years), middle-aged (roughly 40), aged (62) and long-lived (just over 80). Overall study results and their limits: Compared with the aged group, more naive CD4+ T cells, fewer expanded clones and increased TCR diversity were shown by the long-lived group, suggesting age selection. Observed TCR beta diversity correlated strongly with the percentage of naive T cells measured by flow cytometry. Observed TCR beta diversity per million T cells fell roughly linearly with age, and a significant reduction was already apparent by age roughly 40. The CMV infection status of donors was not known, potentially confounding age-related changes in expanded clonotypes. Since profiling was done on bulk unsorted PBMCs, naive and antigen-experienced compartments could not be conclusively compared. Total diversity estimates from one million sequenced T cells were considered lower bounds and underestimates.

CDR1 and CDR2 (SGHVT, SQSDAQ) derive from the germline V gene. Between the V and J ends, shortened by 3 bases and 7 bases respectively, the junction contains 10 bases. Counted from cysteine to phenylalanine, this CDR3 has 12 amino acids. Of the read, only the CDR3 DNA is kept; its 36 bases are in frame from base 1. This clonotype was seen many times. Its antigen is still unknown. No much larger clone exists at a distance of one base, and base qualities are not known. Libraries were prepared through 5' RACE. The run used an Illumina HiSeq 2500. A second PCR of roughly 7 to 11 cycles was performed with a sample-barcoded 5' primer and a J-beta primer mix. A template-switch 5' adaptor carrying 12 random nucleotides introduced a unique molecular identifier onto each TCR beta cDNA molecule. At least 2.5 million CDR3-containing paired-end reads were obtained from each sample. First-strand cDNA synthesis was performed from all RNA using the Mint cDNA synthesis kit, with priming by a TRBC-specific oligonucleotide. Following uracil-DNA glycosylase treatment, all cDNA underwent a first 18-cycle PCR with the universal primers M1SS and BC2_uni_R. Turning to the authors' computational methods: For normalization, 1 million high-quality reads were randomly selected from each sample, with every read carrying a distinct molecular identifier. Reads with shared molecular identifiers were discarded instead of being binned into consensus sequences. MiTCR, run with a Q25 quality threshold and the strictest error-elimination algorithm, handled CDR3 identification, clonotype clustering and error correction. A nonparametric unseen species model with Euler transformation was used to estimate a lower bound on total TCR beta diversity. The raw public data were reprocessed by TCRdb itself: fastp quality trimming at Q25, MiXCR clonotype calling, in-frame beta chains only. One record per CDR3 amino acid sequence lists the most common genes and DNA. In this record, the V and J calls reflect TCRdb's handling and not the investigators' own analysis. For this sample the table gives 1.5 million to 2 million distinct CDR3 sequences, of which 25% to 30% were detected only once. The leading ten clones occupy about 8% of the sample.

Donors were 35 to 40 systemically healthy Caucasian individuals from Russia aged about 6 to 100 years. Each donor gave 8.5 to 10 milliliters of peripheral blood, collected into EDTA-treated Vacutainer tubes. Ficoll-Paque density-gradient centrifugation was used to isolate PBMCs, with at least 7 million per sample. Trizol reagent was used to extract total RNA from PBMCs, with at least 5.5 micrograms per sample. Naive CD45RAhigh/CD27high T cell percentages were measured by flow cytometry on a PBMC aliquot from every donor. Here the chain combines TRBV7-4 and TRBJ2-7; the D element might be TRBD1 or TRBD2, as each aligns at 5 bases. Material for sequencing was blood. The TCR sequence derives from a young woman in good health. The CDR3 region: CASSFAWGEQYF. The base sequence is TGTGCCAGCAGCTTTGCTTGGGGGGAGCAGTACTTC.